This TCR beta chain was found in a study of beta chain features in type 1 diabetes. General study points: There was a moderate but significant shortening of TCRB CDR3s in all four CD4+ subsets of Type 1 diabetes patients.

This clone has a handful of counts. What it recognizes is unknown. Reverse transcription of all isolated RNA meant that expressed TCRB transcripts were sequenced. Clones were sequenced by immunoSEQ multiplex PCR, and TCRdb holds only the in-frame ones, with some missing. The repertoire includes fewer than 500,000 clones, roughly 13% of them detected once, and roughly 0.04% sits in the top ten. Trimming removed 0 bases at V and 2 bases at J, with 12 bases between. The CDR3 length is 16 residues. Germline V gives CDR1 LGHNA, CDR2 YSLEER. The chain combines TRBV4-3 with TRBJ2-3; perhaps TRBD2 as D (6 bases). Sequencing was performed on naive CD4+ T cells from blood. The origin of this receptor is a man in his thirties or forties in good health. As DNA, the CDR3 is TGCGCCAGCAGCCAAGAGTGGCGGGGATACACAGATACGCAGTATTTT. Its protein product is CASSQEWRGYTDTQYF.